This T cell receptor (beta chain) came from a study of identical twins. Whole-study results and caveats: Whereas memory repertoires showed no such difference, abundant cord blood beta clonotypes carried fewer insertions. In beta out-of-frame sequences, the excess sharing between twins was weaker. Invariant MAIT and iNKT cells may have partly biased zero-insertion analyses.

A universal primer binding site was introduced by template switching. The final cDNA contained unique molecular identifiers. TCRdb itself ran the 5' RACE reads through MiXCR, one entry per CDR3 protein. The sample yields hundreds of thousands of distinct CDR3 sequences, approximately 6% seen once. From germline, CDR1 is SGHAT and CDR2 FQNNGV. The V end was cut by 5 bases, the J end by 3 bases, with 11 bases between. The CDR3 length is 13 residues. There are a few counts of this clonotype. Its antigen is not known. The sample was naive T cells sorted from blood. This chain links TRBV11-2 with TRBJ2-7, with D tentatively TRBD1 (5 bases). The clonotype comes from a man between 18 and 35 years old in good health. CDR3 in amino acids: CASSATEFYEQYV. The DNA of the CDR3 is TGTGCCAGCAGCGCGACAGAGTTCTACGAGCAGTACGTC.